This T cell receptor beta chain was obtained from a study of control samples from healthy donors and cancer patients. The table came from immunoSEQ multiplex PCR; TCRdb's copy has only in-frame clones and leaves some out. The data contain about 100,000 clones, about 82% of them singletons. V lost 1 base to trimming and J lost 0 bases, with 13 bases between them. Germline assignment: CDR1 MNHEY and CDR2 SMNVEV (reference sequence). CDR3 length equals 16 residues. Sequenced input: blood. The sequence derives from a man aged 25 to 40 in good health. The rearrangement uses TRBV27 and TRBJ2-7; D not certain. The CDR3, as DNA: TGTGCCAGCAGTTTATTGGGCAGCTCCTCCTCCTACGAGCAGTACTTC. It encodes CASSLLGSSSSYEQYF.